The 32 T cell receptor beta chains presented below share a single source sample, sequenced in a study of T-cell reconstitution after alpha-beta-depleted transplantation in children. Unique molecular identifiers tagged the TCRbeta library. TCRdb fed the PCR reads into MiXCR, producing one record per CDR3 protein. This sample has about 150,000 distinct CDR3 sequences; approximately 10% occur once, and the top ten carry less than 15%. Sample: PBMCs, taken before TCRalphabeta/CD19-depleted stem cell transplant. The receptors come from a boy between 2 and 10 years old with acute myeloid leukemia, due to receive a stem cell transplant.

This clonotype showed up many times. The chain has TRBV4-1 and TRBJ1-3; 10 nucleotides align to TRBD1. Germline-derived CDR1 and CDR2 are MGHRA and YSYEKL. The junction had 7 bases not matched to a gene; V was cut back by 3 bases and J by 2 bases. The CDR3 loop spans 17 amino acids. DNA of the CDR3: TGCGCCAGCAGCCATCCGGGACAGGGGTTTCCTGGAAACACCATATATTTT. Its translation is CASSHPGQGFPGNTIYF.

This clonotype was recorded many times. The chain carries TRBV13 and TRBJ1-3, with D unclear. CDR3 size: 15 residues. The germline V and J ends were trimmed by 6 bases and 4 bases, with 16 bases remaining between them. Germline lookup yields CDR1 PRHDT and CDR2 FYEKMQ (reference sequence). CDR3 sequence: CASRNPVAKGNTIYF. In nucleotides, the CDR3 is TGTGCCAGCAGAAATCCCGTAGCCAAAGGAAACACCATATATTTT.

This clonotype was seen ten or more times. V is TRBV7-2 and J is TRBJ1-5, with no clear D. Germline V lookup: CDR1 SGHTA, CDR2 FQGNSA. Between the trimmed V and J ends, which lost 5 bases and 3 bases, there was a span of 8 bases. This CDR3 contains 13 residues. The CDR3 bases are TGTGCCAGCAGCGTTAATAACAATCAGCCCCAGCATTTT. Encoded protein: CASSVNNNQPQHF.

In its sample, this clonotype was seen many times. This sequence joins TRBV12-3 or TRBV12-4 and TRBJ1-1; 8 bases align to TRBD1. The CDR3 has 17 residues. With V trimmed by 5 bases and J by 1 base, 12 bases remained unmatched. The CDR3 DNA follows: TGTGCCAGCAGTGGAGGACAGGGAACTATATCGAACACTGAAGCTTTCTTT. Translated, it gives CASSGGQGTISNTEAFF.

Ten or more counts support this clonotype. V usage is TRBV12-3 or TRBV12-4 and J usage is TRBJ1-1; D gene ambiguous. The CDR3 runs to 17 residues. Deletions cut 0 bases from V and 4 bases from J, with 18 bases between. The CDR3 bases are TGTGCCAGCAGTTTAGCTAGAACAACCCAAAGGAGCACTGAAGCTTTCTTT. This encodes CASSLARTTQRSTEAFF.

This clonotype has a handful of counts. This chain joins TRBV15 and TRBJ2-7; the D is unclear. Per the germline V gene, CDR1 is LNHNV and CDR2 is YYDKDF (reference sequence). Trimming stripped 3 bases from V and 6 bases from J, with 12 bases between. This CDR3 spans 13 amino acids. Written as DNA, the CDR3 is TGTGCCACCAGCAGTTTCGTAGGGCTCGAGCAGTACTTC. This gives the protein CATSSFVGLEQYF.

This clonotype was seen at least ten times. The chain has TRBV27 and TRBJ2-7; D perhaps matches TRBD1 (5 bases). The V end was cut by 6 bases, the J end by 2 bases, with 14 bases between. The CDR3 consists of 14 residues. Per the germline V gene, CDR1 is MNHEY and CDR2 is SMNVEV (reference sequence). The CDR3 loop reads CASSKTAFPYEQYF. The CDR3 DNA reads TGTGCCAGCAGCAAGACAGCTTTCCCCTACGAGCAGTACTTC.

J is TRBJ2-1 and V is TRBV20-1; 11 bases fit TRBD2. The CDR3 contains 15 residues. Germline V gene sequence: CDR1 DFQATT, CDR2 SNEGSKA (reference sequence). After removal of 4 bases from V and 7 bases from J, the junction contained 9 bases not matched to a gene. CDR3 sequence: CSAIAGGPGRNEQFF. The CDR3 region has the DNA TGCAGTGCTATAGCGGGAGGGCCGGGTCGGAATGAGCAGTTCTTC.

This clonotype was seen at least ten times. The CDR3 spells CASSQEGRGNEQYF. The CDR3 DNA reads as TGTGCCAGCAGCCAAGAGGGCAGGGGTAACGAGCAGTACTTC. The chain combines TRBV4-2 with TRBJ2-7, with TRBD1 as a possible D gene (6 bases). Trimming stripped 0 bases from V and 5 bases from J, with 11 bases between. The V gene's germline CDR1 is LGHNA and CDR2 YNFKEQ. The CDR3 consists of 14 residues.

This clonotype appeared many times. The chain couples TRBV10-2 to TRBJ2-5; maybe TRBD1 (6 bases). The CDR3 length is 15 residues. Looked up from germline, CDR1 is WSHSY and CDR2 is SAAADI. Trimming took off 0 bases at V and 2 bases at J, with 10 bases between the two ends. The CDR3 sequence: CASSESGAPQETQYF. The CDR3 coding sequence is TGCGCCAGCAGTGAGTCGGGGGCACCACAAGAGACCCAGTACTTC.

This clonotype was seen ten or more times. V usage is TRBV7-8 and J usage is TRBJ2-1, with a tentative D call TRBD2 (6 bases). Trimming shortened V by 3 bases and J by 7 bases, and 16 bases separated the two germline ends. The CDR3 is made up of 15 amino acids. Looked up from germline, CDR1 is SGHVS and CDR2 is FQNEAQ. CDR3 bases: TGTGCCAGCAGCTTGGAGGGAATGGCGCGAAATGAGCAGTTCTTC. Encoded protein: CASSLEGMARNEQFF.

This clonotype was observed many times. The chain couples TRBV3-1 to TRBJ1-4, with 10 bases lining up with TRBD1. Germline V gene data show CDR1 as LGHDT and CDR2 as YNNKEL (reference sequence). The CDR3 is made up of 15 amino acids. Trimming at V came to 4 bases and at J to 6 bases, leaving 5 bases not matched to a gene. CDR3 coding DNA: TGTGCCAGCAGCCCTCCCGGGACAGGGGATGAAAAACTGTTTTTT. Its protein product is CASSPPGTGDEKLFF.

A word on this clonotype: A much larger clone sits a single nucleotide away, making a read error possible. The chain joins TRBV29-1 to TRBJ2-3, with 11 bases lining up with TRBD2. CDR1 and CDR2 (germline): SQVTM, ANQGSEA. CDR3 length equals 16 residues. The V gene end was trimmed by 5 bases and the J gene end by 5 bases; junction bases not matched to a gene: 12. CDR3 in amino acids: CSVMRLAGPTGDTQYF. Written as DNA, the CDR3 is TGCAGCGTTATGCGACTAGCGGGGCCAACGGGAGATACGCAGTATTTT.

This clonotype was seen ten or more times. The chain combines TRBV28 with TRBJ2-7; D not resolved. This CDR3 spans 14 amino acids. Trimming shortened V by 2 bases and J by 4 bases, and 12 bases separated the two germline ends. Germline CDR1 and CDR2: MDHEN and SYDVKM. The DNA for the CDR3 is TGTGCCAGCAGTTTAAGCTTAGCAGAGTACGAGCAGTACTTC. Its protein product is CASSLSLAEYEQYF. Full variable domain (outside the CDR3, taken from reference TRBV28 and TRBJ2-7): DVKVTQSSRYLVKRTGEKVFLECVQDMDHENMFWYRQDPGLGLRLIYFSYDVKMKEKGDIPEGYSVSREKKERFSLILESASTNQTSMYLCASSLSLAEYEQYFGPGTRLTVT.

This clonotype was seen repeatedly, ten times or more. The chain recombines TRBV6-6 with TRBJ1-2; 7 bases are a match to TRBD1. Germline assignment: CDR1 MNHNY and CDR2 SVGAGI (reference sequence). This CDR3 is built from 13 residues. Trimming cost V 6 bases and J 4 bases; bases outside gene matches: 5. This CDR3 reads CASSSGTVYGYTF. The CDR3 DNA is TGTGCCAGCAGCTCCGGGACAGTCTATGGCTACACCTTC.

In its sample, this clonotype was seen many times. The CDR3 nucleotides are TGTGCCACCAGTGATAGGACTAGCGGGGCTAATGAGCAGTTCTTC. This encodes CATSDRTSGANEQFF. This chain uses TRBV24-1 with TRBJ2-1; 12 positions match TRBD2. The length of the CDR3 is 15 residues. Trimming took 3 bases from V and 7 from J; bases not matched to a gene: 3. Germline CDR1 and CDR2: KGHDR and SFDVKD.

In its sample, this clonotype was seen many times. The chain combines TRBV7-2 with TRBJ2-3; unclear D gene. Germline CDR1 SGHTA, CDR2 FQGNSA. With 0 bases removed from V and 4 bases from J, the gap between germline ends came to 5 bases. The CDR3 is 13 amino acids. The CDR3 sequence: CASSLAPSDTQYF. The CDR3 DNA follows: TGTGCCAGCAGCTTAGCCCCGTCAGATACGCAGTATTTT.

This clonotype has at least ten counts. The CDR3 is CSVDRVGRADTQYF. The CDR3 DNA reads as TGCAGCGTTGACAGGGTTGGTAGAGCAGATACGCAGTATTTT. This chain joins TRBV29-1 and TRBJ2-3; tentatively, D is TRBD1 (5 bases). Trimming left V 3 bases short and J 4 bases short, with 14 bases between. The CDR3 runs to 14 residues. Germline loops: CDR1 SQVTM, CDR2 ANQGSEA.

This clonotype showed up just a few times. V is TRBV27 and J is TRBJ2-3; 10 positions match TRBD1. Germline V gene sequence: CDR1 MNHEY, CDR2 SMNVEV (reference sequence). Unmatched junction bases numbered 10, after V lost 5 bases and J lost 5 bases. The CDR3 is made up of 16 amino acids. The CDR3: CASSPRTGGERDTQYF. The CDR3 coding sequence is TGTGCCAGCAGTCCAAGGACAGGGGGTGAGAGAGATACGCAGTATTTT.

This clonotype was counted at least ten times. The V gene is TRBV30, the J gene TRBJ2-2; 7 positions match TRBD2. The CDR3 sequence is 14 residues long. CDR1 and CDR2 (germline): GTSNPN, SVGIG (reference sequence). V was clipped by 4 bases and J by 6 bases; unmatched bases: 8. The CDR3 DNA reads TGTGCCTGGAAGGGGCGGGAGAAGGCCGGGGAGCTGTTTTTT. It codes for CAWKGREKAGELFF.

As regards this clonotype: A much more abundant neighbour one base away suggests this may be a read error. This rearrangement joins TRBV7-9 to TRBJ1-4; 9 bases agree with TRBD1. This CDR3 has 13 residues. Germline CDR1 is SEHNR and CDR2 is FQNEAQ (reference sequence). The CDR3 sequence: CASSGQGIEKPFF. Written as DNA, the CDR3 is TGTGCCAGCAGCGGACAGGGGATTGAAAAACCGTTTTTT.

CDR3 region: CASSIDTRNEQFF. The CDR3 bases are TGCGCCAGCAGCATAGATACACGCAATGAGCAGTTCTTC. This sequence joins TRBV5-1 and TRBJ2-1; no firm D call. CDR1 SGHRS and CDR2 YFSETQ come from the germline V gene. This CDR3 region has 13 residues. Trimming left V 4 bases short and J 6 bases short, with 11 bases between.

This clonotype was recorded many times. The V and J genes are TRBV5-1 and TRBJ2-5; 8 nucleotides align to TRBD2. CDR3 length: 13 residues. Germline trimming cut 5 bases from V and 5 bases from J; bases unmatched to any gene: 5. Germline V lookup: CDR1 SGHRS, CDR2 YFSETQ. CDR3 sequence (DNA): TGCGCCAGCAGACAGACTAGCGCGGAGACCCAGTACTTC. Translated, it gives CASRQTSAETQYF.

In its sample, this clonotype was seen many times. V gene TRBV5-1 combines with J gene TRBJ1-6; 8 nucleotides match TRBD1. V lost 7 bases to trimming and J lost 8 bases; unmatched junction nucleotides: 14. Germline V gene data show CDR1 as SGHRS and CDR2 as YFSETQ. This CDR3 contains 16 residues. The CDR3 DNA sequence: TGCGCCAGCCGGACAGGGAACACCAATTCGGATTCACCCCTCCACTTT. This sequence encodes CASRTGNTNSDSPLHF.

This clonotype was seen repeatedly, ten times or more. The CDR3 DNA sequence: TGTGCCAGCAGCCATAGCGGGAGAGGGGCCGGGGAGCTGTTTTTT. It codes for CASSHSGRGAGELFF. The J gene is TRBJ2-2, the V gene TRBV11-1; TRBD2 matches at 9 bases. Germline V CDR1 and CDR2: SGHAT, FQDESV (reference sequence). V was clipped by 5 bases and J by 6 bases; unmatched bases: 7. The CDR3 extends over 15 amino acids.

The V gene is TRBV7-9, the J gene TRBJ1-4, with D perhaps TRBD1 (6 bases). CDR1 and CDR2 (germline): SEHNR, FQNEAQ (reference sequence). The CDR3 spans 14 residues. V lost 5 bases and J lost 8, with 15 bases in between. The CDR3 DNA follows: TGTGCCAGCAGCCCGACAGGTTGGGAGGAAAAACTGTTTTTT. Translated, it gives CASSPTGWEEKLFF.

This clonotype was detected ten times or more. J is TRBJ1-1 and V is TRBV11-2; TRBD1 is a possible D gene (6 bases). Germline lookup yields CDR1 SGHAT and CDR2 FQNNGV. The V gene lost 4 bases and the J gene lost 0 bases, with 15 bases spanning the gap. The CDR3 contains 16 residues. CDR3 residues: CASSWGRDTLNTEAFF. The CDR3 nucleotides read TGTGCCAGCAGCTGGGGGAGGGACACTTTGAACACTGAAGCTTTCTTT.

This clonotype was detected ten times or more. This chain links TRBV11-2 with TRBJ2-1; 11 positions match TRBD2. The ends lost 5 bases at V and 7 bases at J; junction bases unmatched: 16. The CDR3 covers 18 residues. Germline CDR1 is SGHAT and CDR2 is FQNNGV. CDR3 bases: TGTGCCAGCAGCCTTAGATCCCTTCTAGCGGGGGGCCGGAATGAGCAGTTCTTC. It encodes CASSLRSLLAGGRNEQFF. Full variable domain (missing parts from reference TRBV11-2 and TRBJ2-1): EAGVAQSPRYKIIEKRQSVAFWCNPISGHATLYWYQQILGQGPKLLIQFQNNGVVDDSQLPKDRFSAERLKGVDSTLKIQPAKLEDSAVYLCASSLRSLLAGGRNEQFFGPGTRLTVL.

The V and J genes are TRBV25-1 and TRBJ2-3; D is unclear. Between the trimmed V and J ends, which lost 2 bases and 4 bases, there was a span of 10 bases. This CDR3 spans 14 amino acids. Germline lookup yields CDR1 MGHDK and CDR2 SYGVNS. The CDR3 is CASSEVSAADTQYF. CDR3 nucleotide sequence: TGTGCCAGCAGTGAAGTCAGCGCGGCAGATACGCAGTATTTT.

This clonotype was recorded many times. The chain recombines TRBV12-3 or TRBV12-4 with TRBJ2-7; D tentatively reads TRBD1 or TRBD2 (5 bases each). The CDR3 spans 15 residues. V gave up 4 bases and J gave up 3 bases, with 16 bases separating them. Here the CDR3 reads CASSSSGQGVYEQYF. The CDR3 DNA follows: TGTGCCAGCAGTTCCTCGGGCCAGGGAGTCTACGAGCAGTACTTC.

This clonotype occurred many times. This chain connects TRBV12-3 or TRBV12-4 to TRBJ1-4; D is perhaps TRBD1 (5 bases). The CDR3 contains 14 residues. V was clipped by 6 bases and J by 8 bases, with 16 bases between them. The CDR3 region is CASSQGGVQEKLFF. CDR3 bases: TGTGCCAGCAGCCAGGGAGGGGTTCAGGAAAAACTGTTTTTT.

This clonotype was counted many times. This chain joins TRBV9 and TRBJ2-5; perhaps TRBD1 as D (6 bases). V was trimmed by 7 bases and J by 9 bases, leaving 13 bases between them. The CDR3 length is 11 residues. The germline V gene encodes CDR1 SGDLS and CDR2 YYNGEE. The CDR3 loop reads CASATGTSQYF. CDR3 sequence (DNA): TGTGCCAGCGCCACAGGGACGTCCCAGTACTTC.